This record looks at one TCR beta chain sequence and its context. Its antigen is not yet known. The sample holds no much larger clone one base away, and base qualities are not on file. Using the deep immunoSEQ assay, multiplex PCR amplified TCR CDR3 regions from genomic DNA. Genomic DNA extracted from each cell subset was distributed evenly over all wells of several immunoSEQ 96-well plates, and each plate served as one replicate. For sorted subsets, each replicate PCR was loaded with 200 ng genomic DNA, equivalent to 30,000 or so T cell genomes. Purified libraries were quantified with a Qubit 3.0 fluorometer, sized on a Bioanalyzer 2100, and re-quantified with the KAPA Library Quantification kit. A separate single-read 150-cycle Illumina NextSeq 550 flow cell was used to sequence each immunoSEQ 96-well plate. Regarding the original processing steps: Because the immunoSEQ output held only junctional sequences and lacked quality scores, the filtering could not match the filtering applied to full-length reads. To assign V/J genes and CDR3, sequences were annotated against IMGT germline references using PyIR, a Python wrapper for IgBLAST v1.9. Reads were removed for weak V/J assignments (E-value above 1e-6), missing CDR3, stop codons, out-of-frame junctions, or ambiguous translated residues. V3J clonotypes were defined by identical inferred V gene, J gene, and CDR3 amino acid sequence. Percentage overlap between repertoires was computed as shared unique clonotypes divided by the size of the smaller repertoire. Repertoire richness was assessed with RTK rarefaction, the Chao1 estimator, and Recon v2.1 estimates of unobserved clonotypes. Generation probabilities for all TCRbeta clonotypes obtained by the gDNA method from four donors were computed using OLGA. In TCRdb, the immuneACCESS table is reduced to in-frame sequences with V and J assigned. These tables do not hold every clone; where another copy was compared, an unresolved V gene accounts for under half, and the others remain unexplained. That table gives V, J and clone size, and the DNA gave D and trimming. A total of around 2.5 million clones appear in this sample, more than 85% of them only once. The ten most abundant clones make up approximately 0.35% of the sample.

These data come from a study of shared clonotypes between healthy human individuals (dated by TCRdb to 2018 to 2021). At the level of the whole study: The cohort included a few men and a couple of women between 18 and 49 years of age. For each donor, CD4 naive and CD4 memory were each run on three plates, CD8 naive on two plates, and CD8 memory on one plate. The study deeply sequenced blood TCR repertoires of about 5 healthy adults to estimate repertoire size and the extent of clonotype sharing between individuals. Libraries were prepared and TCR repertoires were sequenced by different laboratories using diverse techniques, in order to increase sequencing depth and limit assay-specific biases. Per donor, leukapheresis produced somewhere between about 0.9 and 9.5 billion PBMCs.

The study at large found these results: Estimated clonotype richness was generally larger for naive than for memory subsets. Pairwise subsampling indicated that sequencing depth was expected to affect the degree of clonotype sharing among donors. Because the study included a small number of donors, the genetic and exposure-history diversity represented was limited. Compared with non-shared clonotypes, the clonotypes found in all four sorted-subset donors had higher generation probabilities. Sharing across a few donors was observed for about 4.8% of naive CD4, over 3% of naive CD8, 2% to 2.5% of memory CD4, and less than 0.45% of memory CD8 clonotypes. Only blood was sampled, and tissue TCR repertoires likely differ from those in blood. Even with the large sequencing depth, rarefaction of the sorted-subset datasets indicated that sequencing was incomplete.

The germline V gene encodes CDR1 SNHLY and CDR2 FYNNEI. The CDR3 measures 12 amino acids from cysteine to phenylalanine. Only the CDR3 part of the read is kept: 36 bases, read in frame from the first base. Trimming leaves V shorter by 10 bases and J shorter by 2 bases, with the junction holding 4 bases beyond the gene matches. Donors were healthy HIV-negative adults with no recently reported acute infections or vaccinations. Only Caucasian adults living in Nashville, Tennessee, USA were represented among the donors. CD4+ T cells were enriched through magnetic negative selection, after which naive cells were positively selected on CD45RA and the remaining negative fraction served as the memory subset. Blood was obtained by leukapheresis, after which PBMCs were separated by Ficoll-Histopaque density gradient centrifugation and cryopreserved in liquid nitrogen vapor phase. Analytical flow cytometry was used to check the purity and quantity of each magnetically sorted T cell population. Each sorted fraction had its genomic DNA isolated and then quantified by UV absorbance on a Nanodrop 2000c.

In this chain, TRBV2 is recombined with TRBJ2-7, with TRBD2 identical over 8 junction bases. Sequenced: naive CD4+ T cells from PBMCs. The intended sense of this specimen's cell subset or site label: CD45RA+ positively selected. The clonotype comes from a young man in good health. Some clones in this sample may be carry-over from other donors' samples. The nucleotide sequence is TGTGCCACTAGCGGGTCAACCTACGAGCAGTACTTC. Protein translation: CATSGSTYEQYF.